Following are 26 T cell receptor beta chains from one sample sequenced in a study of shared clonotypes between healthy human individuals. CD45RO-negative cells were positively selected for CCR7, leaving out terminally differentiated effector memory CD45RA+ cells. Measured with immunoSEQ multiplex PCR; TCRdb has only the in-frame clones, and not every one. The sample lists roughly 650,000 clones; roughly 95% were seen once. Sequenced input: naive CD8+ T cells sorted from blood. Receptors were obtained from a woman in her 30s in good health.

In the case of this clone: Different DNA sequences within this sample yield the same CDR3. This chain joins TRBV5-1 and TRBJ1-1; D possibly corresponds to TRBD1 (6 bases). Germline V gives CDR1 SGHRS, CDR2 YFSETQ. V shed 0 bases and J shed 1 base, with 10 bases lying between them. The CDR3 spans 15 residues. The CDR3: CASSLARTENTEAFF. CDR3 DNA: TGCGCCAGCAGCTTGGCTCGGACAGAGAACACTGAAGCTTTCTTT.

The chain links TRBV2 to TRBJ2-7; 9 bases map to TRBD1. The CDR3 has 16 residues. The V and J ends lost 3 bases and 0 bases, in that order; junction bases with no gene match: 6. In germline, CDR1 is SNHLY, CDR2 FYNNEI. CDR3 bases: TGTGCCAGCAGTGATGCCGGGACAGGGAGCTCCTACGAGCAGTACTTC. Amino acid sequence: CASSDAGTGSSYEQYF.

The rearrangement uses TRBV2 and TRBJ1-2, with TRBD1 as a possible D gene (5 bases). The CDR3 has 12 amino acids. V was pared by 6 bases and J by 7 bases, with 12 bases between. Germline CDR1 is SNHLY and CDR2 is FYNNEI. The CDR3 nucleotides read TGTGCCAGCAGGGAGGGGCGGGCTGGCTACACCTTC. Its protein is CASREGRAGYTF.

The gene calls are TRBV4-1 and TRBJ2-2, with D possibly matching TRBD2 (5 bases). The germline V gene has CDR1 MGHRA and CDR2 YSYEKL. Trimming took off 0 bases at V and 6 bases at J, with 8 bases between the two ends. The CDR3 consists of 14 residues. The CDR3, as DNA: TGCGCCAGCAGCCAAGATCCCGGGGCCGGGGAGCTGTTTTTT. As protein: CASSQDPGAGELFF.

The chain links TRBV15 to TRBJ2-1; maybe TRBD2 (6 bases). Trimming pared 3 bases from V and 0 bases from J, leaving 21 bases between. The germline gives CDR1 LNHNV, CDR2 YYDKDF (reference sequence). The length of the CDR3 is 19 residues. In DNA form, the CDR3 reads TGTGCCACCAGCAGCCCCCTGAGGGCGGTCGGGAGCTCCTACAATGAGCAGTTCTTC. It encodes CATSSPLRAVGSSYNEQFF.

CDR3 nucleotide sequence: TGTGCCAGCACCCGGGAGGGCTACGAGCAGTACTTC. Amino acid sequence: CASTREGYEQYF. The chain carries TRBV6-1 and TRBJ2-7, with 8 bases aligning to TRBD2. CDR1 and CDR2 (germline): MNHNS, SASEGT. CDR3 length equals 12 residues. The J segment lost 3 bases and the V segment lost 7 bases, leaving 2 bases of the junction unmatched.

This chain connects TRBV5-1 to TRBJ2-7; 7 nucleotides line up with TRBD2. Per the germline V gene, CDR1 is SGHRS and CDR2 is YFSETQ. The CDR3 is 14 amino acids. J gave up 5 bases and V 3 bases, and 8 bases lay outside the gene matches. CDR3 residues: CASSYWTRADEQYF. DNA for the CDR3: TGCGCCAGCAGCTACTGGACTAGGGCGGACGAGCAGTACTTC.

The chain employs TRBV2 and TRBJ2-5; TRBD1 aligns across 9 bases. Gene TRBJ2-7 matches the end of the DNA better, so the J call may be wrong. Per germline, CDR1 SNHLY and CDR2 FYNNEI. The CDR3 covers 14 residues. The CDR3 bases are TGTGCCAGCAGTCCGGGACAGGGCTCCTACGAGCAGTACTTC. Translating gives CASSPGQGSYEQYF.

This chain joins TRBV13 and TRBJ2-7; D gene uncertain. Germline lookup yields CDR1 PRHDT and CDR2 FYEKMQ (reference sequence). This CDR3 contains 14 residues. The V and J ends lost 5 bases and 1 base respectively, with 12 bases between them. The CDR3 DNA is TGTGCCAGCAGCGACTCCCAATATTCCTACGAGCAGTACTTC. Amino acid sequence: CASSDSQYSYEQYF.

This chain joins TRBV15 and TRBJ2-5; no clear D gene. The CDR3 has 12 amino acids. CDR1 is LNHNV and CDR2 is YYDKDF in the germline V gene (reference sequence). Trimming took 6 bases from V and 5 from J, leaving 10 bases between them. This CDR3 is CATRDLGETQYF. Here the CDR3 DNA reads TGTGCCACCAGAGATTTGGGGGAGACCCAGTACTTC. The full variable domain, its missing parts supplied by reference TRBV15 and TRBJ2-5, is DAMVIQNPRYQVTQFGKPVTLSCSQTLNHNVMYWYQQKSSQAPKLLFHYYDKDFNNEADTPDNFQSRRPNTSFCFLDIRSPGLGDTAMYLCATRDLGETQYFGPGTRLLVL.

The V and J genes are TRBV28 and TRBJ2-5, with 9 bases that match TRBD2. The J call is in doubt because the DNA end fits TRBJ2-7 better. The CDR3 is made up of 14 amino acids. Germline V gives CDR1 MDHEN, CDR2 SYDVKM. The CDR3 loop is CASSFRAGGHEQYF. Written as DNA, the CDR3 is TGTGCCAGCAGTTTCCGAGCGGGAGGCCACGAGCAGTACTTC.

The chain employs TRBV7-8 and TRBJ2-1; D remains unclear. This CDR3 contains 15 residues. CDR1 and CDR2 (germline): SGHVS, FQNEAQ. The germline V and J ends were trimmed by 5 bases and 0 bases, with 11 bases remaining between them. The CDR3 loop reads CASSPEAASYNEQFF. As DNA, the CDR3 is TGTGCCAGCAGCCCAGAGGCCGCCTCCTACAATGAGCAGTTCTTC.

This rearrangement joins TRBV5-1 to TRBJ2-7; D not certain. The germline V gene encodes CDR1 SGHRS and CDR2 YFSETQ. V lost 4 bases and J 0 bases, leaving 2 bases between the germline ends. The CDR3 has 11 amino acids. CDR3 DNA: TGCGCCAGCAGCAACTCCTACGAGCAGTACTTC. Amino acids: CASSNSYEQYF. The full variable domain, completed using reference TRBV5-1 and TRBJ2-7, is KAGVTQTPRYLIKTRGQQVTLSCSPISGHRSVSWYQQTPGQGLQFLFEYFSETQRNKGNFPGRFSGRQFSNSRSEMNVSTLELGDSALYLCASSNSYEQYFGPGTRLTVT.

The chain combines TRBV27 with TRBJ2-5; 7 bases are shared with TRBD1. Germline-derived CDR1 and CDR2 are MNHEY and SMNVEV (reference sequence). The CDR3 spans 14 residues. V dropped 4 bases and J dropped 4; count of bases not matched to a gene: 6. In DNA form, the CDR3 reads TGTGCCAGCAGTTGGACAGGCCACGCAGAGACCCAGTACTTC. The encoded protein is CASSWTGHAETQYF.

The V and J genes are TRBV4-1 and TRBJ2-1; maybe TRBD2 (6 bases). Germline loops: CDR1 MGHRA, CDR2 YSYEKL. Trimming shortened V by 0 bases and J by 10 bases, and 16 bases separated the two germline ends. This CDR3 has 15 residues. CDR3 region: CASSQDGGTAGEQFF. The DNA of the CDR3 is TGCGCCAGCAGCCAAGATGGCGGGACCGCGGGGGAGCAGTTCTTC.

The chain couples TRBV28 to TRBJ2-6; tentatively, D is TRBD1 (6 bases). Germline CDR1 MDHEN, CDR2 SYDVKM. The V gene lost 4 bases and the J gene lost 1 base, with 26 bases spanning the gap. The length of the CDR3 is 21 residues. CDR3 residues: CASSSLERQVAGGSGANVLTF. CDR3 DNA: TGTGCCAGCAGTTCCCTGGAAAGACAGGTGGCGGGTGGTTCTGGGGCCAACGTCCTGACTTTC. The complete variable domain, with remaining parts taken from reference TRBV28 and TRBJ2-6, reads DVKVTQSSRYLVKRTGEKVFLECVQDMDHENMFWYRQDPGLGLRLIYFSYDVKMKEKGDIPEGYSVSREKKERFSLILESASTNQTSMYLCASSSLERQVAGGSGANVLTFGAGSRLTVL.

The chain combines TRBV7-9 with TRBJ2-1, with D possibly matching TRBD2 (7 bases). V gave up 4 bases and J gave up 4 bases, with 20 bases separating them. This CDR3 spans 17 amino acids. Germline V lookup: CDR1 SEHNR, CDR2 FQNEAQ (reference sequence). The CDR3 here is CASSSNRVGGGYNEQFF. In nucleotides, the CDR3 is TGTGCCAGCAGCTCGAACAGGGTGGGAGGGGGATACAATGAGCAGTTCTTC.

The rearrangement joins TRBV6-5 to TRBJ1-5; D is possibly TRBD1 (5 bases). The CDR3 loop spans 13 amino acids. Germline lookup yields CDR1 MNHEY and CDR2 SVGAGI. V was pared by 0 bases and J by 7 bases, with 7 bases between. CDR3 loop: CASSYSGTQPQHF. The CDR3, as DNA: TGTGCCAGCAGTTACTCTGGGACCCAGCCCCAGCATTTT.

The V gene is TRBV13, the J gene TRBJ2-1; 11 positions agree with TRBD1. This CDR3 is built from 23 residues. CDR1 is PRHDT and CDR2 is FYEKMQ in the germline V gene (reference sequence). The V segment lost 2 bases and the J segment 4 bases; nucleotides outside the gene matches: 25. The CDR3 spells CASSLRDRGLGGSSIPKYNEQFF. CDR3 nucleotides: TGTGCCAGCAGCTTAAGGGACAGGGGGTTGGGCGGGAGTTCGATTCCGAAATACAATGAGCAGTTCTTC.

V and J are TRBV6-5 and TRBJ1-1; perhaps TRBD1 as D (5 bases). Germline assignment: CDR1 MNHEY and CDR2 SVGAGI. V dropped 2 bases and J dropped 4 bases, with 14 bases sitting between them. The CDR3 is 15 amino acids. In DNA, the CDR3 is TGTGCCAGCAGTTACGGAACGGGGAGGGGCACTGAAGCTTTCTTT. Encoded protein: CASSYGTGRGTEAFF.

In the case of this clone: This sample includes further DNA sequences coding for the same CDR3. The chain joins TRBV5-1 to TRBJ1-1, with D tentatively TRBD1 (5 bases). V lost 2 bases and J 5 bases, leaving 13 bases between the germline ends. There are 14 residues in the CDR3. Germline V CDR1 and CDR2: SGHRS, YFSETQ. CDR3 amino acids: CASSLGQGRTEAFF. CDR3 coding DNA: TGCGCCAGCAGCTTAGGGCAGGGTAGGACTGAAGCTTTCTTT.

This sequence joins TRBV28 and TRBJ2-7; TRBD1 agrees at 8 bases. Germline CDR1 reads MDHEN; CDR2 reads SYDVKM. The CDR3 runs 15 residues. The V gene end was trimmed by 2 bases and the J gene end by 5 bases; junction bases not matched to a gene: 8. CDR3 DNA sequence: TGTGCCAGCAGTTTACTAGAGACAGGGGTCAACGAGCAGTACTTC. This sequence encodes CASSLLETGVNEQYF.

This clone has just one count. This rearrangement joins TRBV29-1 to TRBJ2-5, with 8 positions matching TRBD2. Losses at the gene ends were 6 bases for V and 2 bases for J; bases not matched to a gene: 5. Germline CDR1 is SQVTM and CDR2 is ANQGSEA. The CDR3 contains 13 residues. The CDR3 region has the DNA TGCAGCGTCCGGGGGGGGCTACAAGAGACCCAGTACTTC. It encodes CSVRGGLQETQYF.

The V and J genes are TRBV27 and TRBJ2-7, with 7 bases matching TRBD1. The CDR3 contains 14 residues. J lost 3 bases, V lost 5 bases, and 7 bases had no gene match. The germline CDR1 and CDR2 sequences are MNHEY and SMNVEV (reference sequence). The CDR3 reads CASSPLGQSYEQYF. The CDR3 nucleotides read TGTGCCAGCAGTCCCCTGGGACAGAGCTACGAGCAGTACTTC.

Details on this clone: Other DNA variants within this sample encode the same CDR3. J is TRBJ2-7 and V is TRBV28; 11 positions match TRBD1. This CDR3 is 14 amino acids long. The germline gives CDR1 MDHEN, CDR2 SYDVKM. Trimming cost V 5 bases and J 3 bases; bases outside gene matches: 3. For the CDR3, the DNA is TGTGCCAGCAGTACCGGGACAGGGGGCTACGAGCAGTACTTC. It codes for CASSTGTGGYEQYF.

The gene calls are TRBV29-1 and TRBJ2-7; the match to TRBD1 covers 7 bases. The CDR3 is made up of 11 amino acids. V trimming: 6 bases; J trimming: 6 bases; junction bases outside the gene matches: 5. Germline lookup yields CDR1 SQVTM and CDR2 ANQGSEA. This CDR3 is CSVVQGSEQYF. CDR3 DNA: TGCAGCGTAGTACAGGGGAGCGAGCAGTACTTC.